This TCR beta chain was found in a study of T cell changes during pregnancy in multiple sclerosis. Germline V lookup: CDR1 SGHNT, CDR2 YYREEE (reference sequence). The ends were cut back, 2 bases at V and 2 bases at J, with 19 bases in the middle. The CDR3 has 17 amino acids. TCRdb's copy holds only in-frame clones and misses some; the assay was immunoSEQ multiplex PCR. Here the sample spans just under 80,000 clones, over 85% being singletons. The chain is built from TRBV5-4 and TRBJ1-2; maybe TRBD1 (6 bases). This receptor was taken from a female donor with multiple sclerosis, enrolled in a pregnancy study. The source material was peripheral blood, sampled in the first trimester of pregnancy. This CDR3 reads CASSFYSLGRGNYGYTF. Here the CDR3 DNA reads TGTGCCAGCAGCTTCTATAGTCTGGGGAGGGGGAACTATGGCTACACCTTC.